A selection of T cell receptor beta chains follows, all from one sample in a study of identical twins. MiXCR, applied by TCRdb to the 5' RACE reads, yields one record per CDR3 protein. The sample comprises about 530,000 distinct CDR3 sequences, nearly 15% of which are singletons, and more than 0.4% rests with the top ten. In addition, the sample was reused for a study of yellow fever vaccine responses in identical twins.

Sequencing was done on a sample of CD4+ T cells sorted from blood. The receptors were sampled from a woman aged 18-35 years in good health. Each CDR3 is given with its conserved first and last residue. D genes are given only for firm matches. Clone sizes are given selectively: once, few, many, or a class where the clone is expanded.

TRBJ2-3 TRBV9 NA NA TGTGCCAGCAGCGAGTCCCTCAGTCGGAGCACAGATACGCAGTATTTT CASSESLSRSTDTQYF
TRBJ2-3 TRBV11-1 few TRBD2 TGTGCCAGCAGCTACATGGGACTAGCGGGGGCTAGAAAGTTCGGCACAGATACGCAGTATTTT CASSYMGLAGARKFGTDTQYF
TRBJ1-2 TRBV6-5 NA NA TGTGCCAGCAGTTACTCTCCGACAGGCGGTGGCTACACCTTC CASSYSPTGGGYTF
TRBJ2-2 TRBV5-6 NA NA TGTGCCAGCAGCTTGGGGGGGCCCCTAGTTACCGGGGAGCTGTTTTTT CASSLGGPLVTGELFF
TRBJ2-1 TRBV3-1 NA NA TGTGCCAGCAGCCAAGATGGGGGGGGCCCCTACAATGAGCAGTTCTTC CASSQDGGGPYNEQFF
TRBJ1-6 TRBV5-1 few TRBD1 TGCGCCAGCAGCATAAACGCGGGACAGGGGACCAATTCACCCCTCCACTTT CASSINAGQGTNSPLHF
TRBJ1-6 TRBV5-1 once TRBD1 TGCGCCAGCAGCTTGGAGGGGACAGGGAATTCACCCCTCCACTTT CASSLEGTGNSPLHF
TRBJ2-1 TRBV12-3/TRBV12-4 many TRBD2 TGTGCCACCAAAACTAGCGGGAGTATCAATGAGCAGTTCTTC CATKTSGSINEQFF
TRBJ2-2 TRBV28 few TRBD1 TGTGCCAGCACCCCCGGACAGGGGACCGGGGAGCTGTTTTTT CASTPGQGTGELFF
TRBJ2-3 TRBV5-5 few NA TGTGCCAGCAGCGGGACCTCAGATACGCAGTATTTT CASSGTSDTQYF
TRBJ2-1 TRBV7-9 few NA TGTGCCAGCAGCGTTACGGGGGATGGGTCGCATGAGCAGTTCTTC CASSVTGDGSHEQFF
TRBJ2-1 TRBV5-5 NA TRBD2 TGTGCCAGCAGCTTGGATAGCGGGAGGGCACGCAATGAGCAGTTCTTC CASSLDSGRARNEQFF
TRBJ1-1 TRBV20-1 NA NA TGCAGTGCTAGGGAGGTCAACAGGCTCAGCTCGGGGAACACTGAAGCTTTCTTT CSAREVNRLSSGNTEAFF
TRBJ2-3 TRBV20-1 NA TRBD1 TGCAGTGCTAGAGATCTCAGGGGGAGCACAGATACGCAGTATTTT CSARDLRGSTDTQYF
TRBJ2-5 TRBV6-5 many TRBD1 TGTGCCAGCAGTTACACTGCAGGGGGTGGATTGGAGACCCAGTACTTC CASSYTAGGGLETQYF
TRBJ2-2 TRBV7-8 NA NA TGTGCCAGCAGCTTATTAATAGGACTAAACACCGGGGAGCTGTTTTTT CASSLLIGLNTGELFF
TRBJ2-1 TRBV5-1 NA TRBD2 TGCGCCAGCAGCCCCCTGGCGGGGGGCACGGATGAGCAGTTCTTC CASSPLAGGTDEQFF
TRBJ2-7 TRBV20-1 many TRBD2 TGCAGTGCTAGGGAGGGACTACCTCCCTACGAGCAGTACTTC CSAREGLPPYEQYF
TRBJ2-7 TRBV29-1 few NA TGCAGCGTTGAATGGAGAGCGGGCGAGCAGTACTTC CSVEWRAGEQYF
TRBJ2-3 TRBV15 NA NA TGTGCCACCAGCACCGCGTCCCCCAGCACAGATACGCAGTATTTT CATSTASPSTDTQYF
TRBJ1-1 TRBV7-8 NA NA TGTGCCAGCAGCTTAGGACCCTCGACGGTGAACACTGAAGCTTTCTTT CASSLGPSTVNTEAFF
TRBJ2-7 TRBV12-3/TRBV12-4 few NA TGTGCCAGCAGTTTAATGGGGCACTCCTACGAGCAGTACTTC CASSLMGHSYEQYF
TRBJ2-5 TRBV20-1 few NA TGCAGTGCGAGGCGGGGTATGCCTGAGACCCAGTACTTC CSARRGMPETQYF
TRBJ2-5 TRBV20-1 NA NA TGCAGTGCTAGAGCGTCGGGGTTTCAAGAGACCCAGTACTTC CSARASGFQETQYF
TRBJ2-1 TRBV12-3/TRBV12-4 NA TRBD2 TGTGCCAGCAGCAATGGACTAGCGGGGGGAGATGAGCAGTTCTTC CASSNGLAGGDEQFF
TRBJ2-2 TRBV7-8 NA TRBD2 TGTGCCAGCAGCTCACCAGGAGCGGGAGGGCCGAACGGGGAGCTGTTTTTT CASSSPGAGGPNGELFF
TRBJ1-1 TRBV3-1 NA NA TGTGCCAGCAGCCAAGGGGGCCTGCGGAACACTGAAGCTTTCTTT CASSQGGLRNTEAFF
TRBJ2-1 TRBV5-1 few TRBD2 TGCGCCAGCAGCTTGGTGGGACTAGCGGGAGATGAGCAGTTCTTC CASSLVGLAGDEQFF
TRBJ2-3 TRBV7-3 NA TRBD1 TGTGCCAGCAGCTTAACGATACAGGGGGCAGATACGCAGTATTTT CASSLTIQGADTQYF
TRBJ1-1 TRBV7-9 many TRBD1 TGTGCCAGCAGCCCAGGACAGGGTTGGACTGAAGCTTTCTTT CASSPGQGWTEAFF
TRBJ2-2 TRBV3-1 NA TRBD1 TGTGCCAGCAGCCAACTCCCCGGGACAGCTCTAACCGGGGAGCTGTTTTTT CASSQLPGTALTGELFF
TRBJ1-4 TRBV10-3 NA NA TGTGCCATCACGGGCGGAATTAATGAAAAACTGTTTTTT CAITGGINEKLFF
TRBJ1-3 TRBV2 many NA TGTGCTAGCAGGGGCCAGCTCTCTGGAAACACCATATATTTT CASRGQLSGNTIYF
TRBJ2-1 TRBV25-1 NA NA TGTGCCAGCAGTGAATTCGGTAGGAATGAGCAGTTCTTC CASSEFGRNEQFF
TRBJ2-2 TRBV10-3 few TRBD1 TGTGCCATCAGAGGCACAGGGGGACCGAACACCGGGGAGCTGTTTTTT CAIRGTGGPNTGELFF
TRBJ1-2 TRBV5-1 NA NA TGCGCCAGCACCGAACAAACTCCAGGGGCGCGGGGCTACACCTTC CASTEQTPGARGYTF
TRBJ2-1 TRBV6-1 few NA TGTGCCAGCAGCTCCGGGGGGACAGGCTACAATGAGCAGTTCTTC CASSSGGTGYNEQFF
TRBJ2-1 TRBV6-1 few TRBD1 TGTGCCAGCAGTGAAAAAGGATGGGGGCAGGGGGCGTATGAGCAGTTCTTC CASSEKGWGQGAYEQFF
TRBJ2-3 TRBV9 NA TRBD2 TGTGCCAGCAGCGTAGACCGGGAGGGCTCCACAGATACGCAGTATTTT CASSVDREGSTDTQYF
TRBJ2-5 TRBV28 NA TRBD1 TGTGCCAGCAATCCTTTCGGACAGGGGAAGACCCAGTACTTC CASNPFGQGKTQYF
TRBJ2-4 TRBV11-2 NA NA TGTGCCAGCAGCCTGCGCACGGTAGCCAAAAACATTCAGTACTTC CASSLRTVAKNIQYF
TRBJ2-3 TRBV19 NA NA TGTGCCAGTAGTATTTCCGCGGGTACGCAGTATTTT CASSISAGTQYF
TRBJ2-1 TRBV2 few TRBD1 TGTGCCAGCAGTGAAAGTGGGGGGACAGGATTTCAGTTCTTC CASSESGGTGFQFF
TRBJ1-1 TRBV29-1 few TRBD1 TGCAGCGTGGGGACAGGGGGCCTGAGGAACACTGAAGCTTTCTTT CSVGTGGLRNTEAFF
TRBJ2-5 TRBV12-3/TRBV12-4 many NA TGTGCCAGCAGTCTCGGACAGAGGGAGACCCAGTACTTC CASSLGQRETQYF
TRBJ2-1 TRBV6-1 few TRBD2 TGTGCCAGCACCCATCTCGGGACTAGCAGGCGTGAGCAGTTCTTC CASTHLGTSRREQFF
TRBJ2-1 TRBV27 few NA TGTGCCAGCAGGGCGGGTAGCTCCTACAATGAGCAGTTCTTC CASRAGSSYNEQFF
TRBJ1-6 TRBV20-1 NA TRBD1 TGCAGTGCTGCTTTAGGGACAGTGGGATCACCCCTCCACTTT CSAALGTVGSPLHF